This TCR beta chain was observed in a study of CD8 T cells in ankylosing spondylitis. Overall study results and limits: Disease-linked clones bore a CD8+ phenotype, appearing relatively rarely in peripheral blood. There were earlier reports of some motif variants in reactive arthritis synovial fluid and blood. Matched synovial fluid from ankylosing spondylitis patients was reported to be enriched for disease-linked clones. Blood from ankylosing spondylitis patients appeared to carry a characteristic eight-variant TCR beta motif.

The table lists this clonotype with many counts. Its specificity is not known. V dropped 5 bases and J dropped 3 bases, with 16 bases sitting between them. The CDR3 runs to 16 residues. As the method for making TCR beta libraries, quantitative 5'-RACE with molecular barcodes was used. TCRdb independently ran MiXCR on the 5' RACE reads; one entry per CDR3 protein. The sample includes around 490,000 distinct CDR3 sequences, under 5.5% of them seen just once. The chain is built from TRBV12-3 or TRBV12-4 and TRBJ2-2; D gene uncertain. Sequenced input: blood, either unsorted or a sorted T cell fraction (not recorded which). This clonotype was sampled from a male donor with ankylosing spondylitis. CDR3 DNA sequence: TGTGCCAGCAGTGCCCCAGAGCATAGCTACACCGGGGAGCTGTTTTTT. Residues: CASSAPEHSYTGELFF.